This TCR beta chain was documented in a study of Ad26.COV2.S vaccination and SARS-CoV-2 variants. Treatment: approximately 18 received Ad26.COV2.S at low or high dose, single or two shots; 5 received placebo; per-sample allocation not given. Sampling was done on day 63 after the first vaccine or placebo injection. TCRdb keeps only in-frame clones here, not all; method: immunoSEQ multiplex PCR. The sample contains about 400,000 clones, 70% to 90% of which appear only once. Trimming pared 2 bases from V and 3 bases from J, leaving 17 bases between. The germline CDR1 and CDR2 sequences are SGHRS and YFSETQ. The CDR3 has 17 residues.

The starting material was peripheral blood, obtained in a trial of Ad26.COV2.S vaccine versus placebo. This sequence joins TRBV5-1 and TRBJ2-2, with D perhaps matching TRBD1 (6 bases). The TCR comes from a person aged 18-65 years who received the Ad26.COV2.S COVID-19 vaccine or a placebo. CDR3 region: CASSFGLGTPYTGELFF. DNA of the CDR3: TGCGCCAGCAGCTTCGGCCTCGGGACACCTTACACCGGGGAGCTGTTTTTT.